The 15 T cell receptor beta chains below were found in one sample sequenced in a study of cytomegalovirus exposure and HLA in healthy donors. PCR was performed using 60 Vbeta and 13 Jbeta primers. Sequenced by immunoSEQ multiplex PCR; TCRdb stores in-frame clones only, minus some. The sample lists 210,000 or so clones, approximately 82% seen once, with about 0.63% in the top ten. Specimen: PBMCs. Receptor source: a man aged 18 to 30 in good health and CMV-seronegative.

The chain is built from TRBV4-1 and TRBJ2-7; 9 nucleotides line up with TRBD2. Germline V gene lookup returns CDR1 MGHRA and CDR2 YSYEKL. CDR3 length: 14 amino acids. V was pared by 4 bases and J by 1 base, with 2 bases of the junction left unmatched. CDR3 loop: CASSPSGGSYEQYF. In DNA, the CDR3 is TGCGCCAGCAGCCCGAGCGGGGGGTCCTACGAGCAGTACTTC.

The chain links TRBV9 to TRBJ1-2, with 7 nucleotides matching TRBD1. This CDR3 comprises 14 residues. With 0 bases clipped from V and 6 bases from J, the junction kept 5 bases outside the gene matches. Germline CDR1 SGDLS, CDR2 YYNGEE. CDR3 residues: CASSVGRGQNGYTF. As DNA, the CDR3 is TGTGCCAGCAGCGTAGGAAGGGGGCAGAATGGCTACACCTTC.

A few counts support this clone. V and J are TRBV5-1 and TRBJ2-3; 11 bases align to TRBD2. Looked up from germline, CDR1 is SGHRS and CDR2 is YFSETQ. This CDR3 has 14 amino acids. V lost 4 bases, J lost 5 bases, and 3 bases stayed unmatched. The CDR3 bases are TGCGCCAGCAGCGGTAGCGGGAGGGAAGATACGCAGTATTTT. Amino acids: CASSGSGREDTQYF.

The chain recombines TRBV6-1 with TRBJ2-2; 7 bases align to TRBD2. CDR3 length: 14 residues. V lost 7 bases, J lost 6 bases, and 8 bases stayed unmatched. Per germline, CDR1 MNHNS and CDR2 SASEGT. The CDR3 here is CASTRTSFPGELFF. As DNA, the CDR3 is TGTGCCAGCACCAGGACTAGTTTCCCCGGGGAGCTGTTTTTT.

As concerns this clone: Mismatch with germline at one junction end may stem from a read error. V gene TRBV5-4 combines with J gene TRBJ2-2; D may be TRBD1 (5 bases). The germline V gene has CDR1 SGHNT and CDR2 YYREEE (reference sequence). The CDR3 is made up of 15 amino acids. The CDR3 region has the DNA TGTGCCAGCAGTCCGGCGGAAGGGGTGACCGCGGAGCTGTTTTTT. This encodes CASSPAEGVTAELFF. The full variable domain, in which reference TRBV5-4 and TRBJ2-2 provide the parts outside the CDR3, is ETGVTQSPTHLIKTRGQQVTLRCSSQSGHNTVSWYQQALGQGPQFIFQYYREEENGRGNFPPRFSGLQFPNYSSELNVNALELDDSALYLCASSPAEGVTAELFFGEGSRLTVL.

The chain employs TRBV18 and TRBJ2-2; D not resolved. Trimming shortened V by 1 base and J by 5 bases, and 11 bases separated the two germline ends. This CDR3 spans 15 amino acids. The germline V gene has CDR1 KGHSH and CDR2 LQKENI. The CDR3 loop is CASSPRTFPTGELFF. The CDR3 DNA follows: TGTGCCAGCTCACCACGCACTTTTCCTACCGGGGAGCTGTTTTTT.

With respect to this clone: The sample holds other DNA sequences that translate to the same CDR3. This chain links TRBV27 with TRBJ1-1; 9 positions match TRBD1. V gave up 7 bases and J gave up 3 bases; unmatched junction bases: 15. The germline V gene encodes CDR1 MNHEY and CDR2 SMNVEV (reference sequence). The CDR3 is 17 residues long. Here the CDR3 reads CASKQWDRVGGDTEAFF. In nucleotides, the CDR3 is TGTGCCAGCAAGCAATGGGACAGGGTAGGGGGGGACACTGAAGCTTTCTTT.

The chain joins TRBV27 to TRBJ1-6; TRBD1 might be the D (5 bases). This CDR3 is 14 amino acids long. Germline-derived CDR1 and CDR2 are MNHEY and SMNVEV (reference sequence). Trimming removed 2 bases from V and 9 bases from J, with 11 bases in between. The CDR3 is CASSLQGKGSPLHF. In DNA, the CDR3 is TGTGCCAGCAGTTTACAGGGAAAAGGTTCACCCCTCCACTTT.

V usage is TRBV29-1 and J usage is TRBJ2-5; D is possibly TRBD1 (6 bases). The DNA end lines up better with TRBJ2-7; the J call may be wrong. Germline values: CDR1 SQVTM, CDR2 ANQGSEA. CDR3 length: 15 amino acids. CDR3: CSVEGGTRGAYEQYF. As DNA, the CDR3 is TGCAGCGTTGAAGGTGGGACAAGAGGGGCCTACGAGCAGTACTTC.

The genes are TRBV19 and TRBJ2-2; 7 positions agree with TRBD2. This CDR3 has 19 amino acids. Germline V gives CDR1 LNHDA, CDR2 SQIVND (reference sequence). The trim removed 2 bases at V and 1 base at J, leaving 13 bases unmatched. The CDR3 region has the DNA TGTGCCAGTAGTATAAGGTGGGAGGGATATTTTTGGAACACCGGGGAGCTGTTTTTT. Its protein is CASSIRWEGYFWNTGELFF.

This clone has just one count. This chain uses TRBV29-1 with TRBJ2-3; possibly TRBD2 for D (5 bases). The V gene lost 6 bases and the J gene lost 6 bases, with 13 bases spanning the gap. The CDR3 totals 12 residues. Germline values: CDR1 SQVTM, CDR2 ANQGSEA. CDR3 residues: CSVAALEDTQYF. The DNA of the CDR3 is TGCAGCGTAGCCGCACTAGAGGATACGCAGTATTTT.

The chain is built from TRBV11-3 and TRBJ2-1; 16 positions match TRBD2. The CDR3 loop spans 15 amino acids. V lost 5 bases to trimming and J lost 10 bases; unmatched junction nucleotides: 5. CDR1 is SGHNT, CDR2 YENEEA, per germline. CDR3 DNA sequence: TGTGCCAGCAGCCGGGGACTAGCGGGAGGGGGGGAGCAGTTCTTC. The encoded protein is CASSRGLAGGGEQFF.

In the case of this clone: The junction departs from the called germline gene at one end, perhaps through a read error. This chain connects TRBV28 to TRBJ2-1; a weak D match, TRBD1 (6 bases). This CDR3 region has 13 residues. CDR1 and CDR2 from the germline V gene are MDHEN and SYDVKM. CDR3 in DNA: TGTGCCAGCAGTTTATCAGGGGAGCCCTGGCGACTCTTC. It codes for CASSLSGEPWRLF.

This sequence joins TRBV2 and TRBJ1-2, with 10 bases fitting TRBD1. V trimming: 4 bases; J trimming: 0 bases; junction bases outside the gene matches: 5. Per germline, CDR1 SNHLY and CDR2 FYNNEI. There are 16 residues in the CDR3. The DNA of the CDR3 is TGTGCCAGCAGTGTGGACAGGGGGGGAGCTAACTATGGCTACACCTTC. Amino acids: CASSVDRGGANYGYTF. Full variable domain (rest looked up from reference TRBV2 and TRBJ1-2): EPEVTQTPSHQVTQMGQEVILRCVPISNHLYFYWYRQILGQKVEFLVSFYNNEISEKSEIFDDQFSVERPDGSNFTLKIRSTKLEDSAMYFCASSVDRGGANYGYTFGSGTRLTVV.

The gene calls are TRBV14 and TRBJ1-1, with D possibly being TRBD1 (5 bases). Germline lookup yields CDR1 SGHDN and CDR2 FVKESK. V was trimmed by 1 base and J by 2 bases, leaving 17 bases between them. CDR3 length: 17 amino acids. The DNA of the CDR3 is TGTGCCAGCAGCCAAGGAGGGACGGGAGTATTTAACACTGAAGCTTTCTTT. Amino acid sequence: CASSQGGTGVFNTEAFF.